The following is a T cell receptor (beta chain) sequence with its context. Its target is not known. Donors in the study were healthy people who gave bone marrow. This sample is part of a study of cytomegalovirus exposure and HLA in healthy donors. At the level of the study: Early released data comprised some 91 million unique TCRs from HLA-typed donors. Study-level results: As a later analysis revealed, most CMV-associated TCR beta chains appeared HLA-restricted. Highly shared variants forming one cluster were likely a sequencing artifact.

The CDR3 is 15 residues long. After removal of 3 bases from V and 6 bases from J, the junction contained 8 bases not matched to a gene. The V gene's germline CDR1 is MNHEY and CDR2 SMNVEV (reference sequence). 13 Jbeta primers and 60 Vbeta primers were used for the PCR. Clones were read by immunoSEQ multiplex PCR, and TCRdb kept only the in-frame ones, dropping some. Of 84,000 or so clones listed, about 88% are singletons. The TCR was taken from a woman in her forties or fifties in good health and CMV-seronegative. The sequenced material came from PBMCs. The chain is built from TRBV27 and TRBJ2-3, with 8 positions matching TRBD1. The CDR3 reads CASSLGTGDLDTQYF. For the CDR3, the DNA is TGTGCCAGCAGTTTGGGGACAGGCGATCTTGATACGCAGTATTTT.